This passage covers 28 T cell receptor beta chains from one sample sequenced in a study of blood T cell repertoires in COVID-19. Generated by immunoSEQ multiplex PCR, the TCRdb table keeps only in-frame clones and is missing some. The data contain nearly 400,000 clones, around nine tenths of them singletons. The sample was PBMCs or T cells enriched from blood (not recorded which). These receptors all come from a woman in her twenties or thirties who had recovered from COVID-19.

The chain employs TRBV18 and TRBJ1-1; D is possibly TRBD1 (5 bases). Trimming took off 6 bases at V and 0 bases at J, with 14 bases between the two ends. Germline CDR1 and CDR2: KGHSH and LQKENI. The CDR3 runs to 15 residues. CDR3 protein: CASSRGQGVNTEAFF. The CDR3 DNA reads as TGTGCCAGCTCCCGAGGCCAGGGCGTGAACACTGAAGCTTTCTTT.

The chain has TRBV19 and TRBJ1-5; D gene uncertain. The CDR3 has 14 residues. Trimming removed 5 bases from V and 3 bases from J, with 11 bases in between. CDR1 is LNHDA, CDR2 SQIVND, per germline (reference sequence). The CDR3 bases are TGTGCCAGTAGTCCCGGGGATGCCAATCAGCCCCAGCATTTT. Its translation: CASSPGDANQPQHF.

The chain has TRBV24-1 and TRBJ2-6; possibly TRBD1 for D (6 bases). The CDR3 is 18 residues long. The V end was cut by 5 bases, the J end by 0 bases, with 16 bases between. CDR1 KGHDR and CDR2 SFDVKD come from the germline V gene. Here the CDR3 DNA reads TGTGCCACCAGTGCCGGGGCTACAGGGTTCTCTGGGGCCAACGTCCTGACTTTC. This sequence encodes CATSAGATGFSGANVLTF.

The rearrangement uses TRBV29-1 and TRBJ1-2; TRBD1 aligns across 9 bases. The CDR3 has 13 amino acids. V gave up 3 bases and J gave up 6 bases; unmatched junction bases: 5. Germline V gene data show CDR1 as SQVTM and CDR2 as ANQGSEA. DNA of the CDR3: TGCAGCGTTGACATCGGACAGGGGAATGGCTACACCTTC. It specifies CSVDIGQGNGYTF.

The rearrangement joins TRBV12-3 or TRBV12-4 to TRBJ1-2; 7 bases align to TRBD1. J was trimmed by 5 bases and V by 6 bases; bases with no gene match: 6. This CDR3 spans 13 amino acids. CDR3 nucleotides: TGTGCCAGCAGCTTGGGACAGTCTTATGGCTACACCTTC. It is translated as CASSLGQSYGYTF.

This clone was seen just once. The CDR3 DNA is TGTGCCAGCAGTCCCACAGATTATAATTCACCCCTCCACTTT. This encodes CASSPTDYNSPLHF. The V call is TRBV3-1 (or the pseudogene TRBV3-2), the J call TRBJ1-6; D is unclear. The germline V gene has CDR1 LGHDT and CDR2 YNNKEL (reference sequence). The germline V and J ends were trimmed by 6 bases and 4 bases, with 10 bases remaining between them. CDR3 size: 14 residues.

This chain uses TRBV19 with TRBJ1-5, with TRBD1 identical over 7 bases. The CDR3 loop spans 17 amino acids. Germline CDR1 LNHDA, CDR2 SQIVND (reference sequence). J gave up 0 bases and V 5 bases, and 10 bases lay outside the gene matches. The CDR3 DNA sequence: TGTGCCAGTAGTCTCCGGGACAGAGCTTATAGCAATCAGCCCCAGCATTTT. Amino acid sequence: CASSLRDRAYSNQPQHF.

The chain couples TRBV6-1 to TRBJ2-7; D is ambiguous. Trimming cost V 1 base and J 1 base, with 8 bases left between them. The V gene's germline CDR1 is MNHNS and CDR2 SASEGT. CDR3 length equals 14 residues. The DNA for the CDR3 is TGTGCCAGCAGTGAAGGAGTCATTTCCTACGAGCAGTACTTC. Protein product: CASSEGVISYEQYF.

This chain uses TRBV6-5 with TRBJ2-7, with 9 positions matching TRBD1. Trimming cost V 8 bases and J 0 bases; bases outside gene matches: 8. The length of the CDR3 is 15 residues. Looked up from germline, CDR1 is MNHEY and CDR2 is SVGAGI. CDR3: CASGLDRGISYEQYF. DNA of the CDR3: TGTGCCAGCGGATTGGACAGGGGAATCTCCTACGAGCAGTACTTC.

This clone has just a few counts. This chain uses TRBV5-1 with TRBJ1-4, with 7 bases aligning to TRBD1. Germline V gene data show CDR1 as SGHRS and CDR2 as YFSETQ. J lost 6 bases, V lost 4 bases, and 9 bases had no gene match. The CDR3 length is 15 residues. The CDR3 sequence is CASSNNRGLDEKLFF. The CDR3 DNA follows: TGCGCCAGCAGCAACAATAGGGGGCTCGATGAAAAACTGTTTTTT.

V gene TRBV27 combines with J gene TRBJ1-4, with D tentatively TRBD1 (5 bases). V lost 10 bases and J lost 6, with 12 bases in between. There are 12 residues in the CDR3. The germline gives CDR1 MNHEY, CDR2 SMNVEV (reference sequence). The CDR3 here is CATGRGHEKLFF. The CDR3 DNA sequence: TGTGCCACGGGGCGGGGCCATGAAAAACTGTTTTTT.

The J gene is TRBJ1-5, the V gene TRBV12-5; no reliable D call. The germline gives CDR1 LGHNT, CDR2 FRNRAP. With 7 bases removed from V and 0 bases from J, the gap between germline ends came to 22 bases. This CDR3 region has 18 residues. For the CDR3, the DNA is TGTGCTAGTGCCACCGCTAGACGAGACTACTATAGCAATCAGCCCCAGCATTTT. This gives the protein CASATARRDYYSNQPQHF.

This rearrangement joins TRBV14 to TRBJ2-1, with TRBD2 matching over 9 bases. The CDR3 is made up of 16 amino acids. Germline CDR1 reads SGHDN; CDR2 reads FVKESK. Unmatched junction bases numbered 3, after V lost 0 bases and J lost 3 bases. The CDR3 nucleotides read TGTGCCAGCAGCCAAGAAATAGCGGGAGACTACAATGAGCAGTTCTTC. Translating gives CASSQEIAGDYNEQFF.

The chain links TRBV12-3 or TRBV12-4 to TRBJ1-1; D possibly corresponds to TRBD1 (5 bases). CDR3 length: 13 residues. Trimming removed 8 bases from V and 5 bases from J, with 15 bases in between. The CDR3 spells CASSRALGTEAFF. For the CDR3, the DNA is TGTGCCAGCTCCAGGGCCTTAGGAACTGAAGCTTTCTTT.

The rearrangement joins TRBV27 to TRBJ2-3, with 13 bases that match TRBD2. The V gene's germline CDR1 is MNHEY and CDR2 SMNVEV (reference sequence). The CDR3 is 19 residues long. V lost 6 bases, J lost 2 bases, and 14 bases stayed unmatched. CDR3 amino acids: CASRVTSGGALAITDTQYF. CDR3 nucleotide sequence: TGTGCCAGCAGGGTAACTAGCGGGGGGGCTTTGGCCATCACAGATACGCAGTATTTT.

In this sample, this clone turned up once. This sequence joins TRBV11-2 and TRBJ2-7; 8 bases are a match to TRBD1. The germline V gene encodes CDR1 SGHAT and CDR2 FQNNGV. The trim removed 5 bases at V and 3 bases at J, leaving 6 bases unmatched. This CDR3 is 14 amino acids long. In nucleotides, the CDR3 is TGTGCCAGCAGCCGAAGGACAGGGAACTACGAGCAGTACTTC. Translated: CASSRRTGNYEQYF.

V and J are TRBV6-4 and TRBJ1-6, with a possible D match to TRBD1 (6 bases). The CDR3 sequence is 15 residues long. CDR1 and CDR2 (germline): MRHNA, SNTAGT. V was trimmed by 6 bases and J by 9 bases, leaving 18 bases between them. Written as DNA, the CDR3 is TGTGCCAGCAGCGCGAGGGCCCAACAGGGTTCACCCCTCCACTTT. As protein: CASSARAQQGSPLHF.

The chain recombines TRBV28 with TRBJ1-1; 7 bases fit TRBD1. Germline-derived CDR1 and CDR2 are MDHEN and SYDVKM. The CDR3 sequence is 17 residues long. V trimming: 8 bases; J trimming: 2 bases; junction bases outside the gene matches: 17. The CDR3 DNA is TGTGCCAGCGCCCGGATGAACCCGGGACAGCTCAACACTGAAGCTTTCTTT. It codes for CASARMNPGQLNTEAFF.

This chain links TRBV9 with TRBJ1-2; a weak D match, TRBD1 (5 bases). This CDR3 spans 17 amino acids. Germline CDR1 and CDR2: SGDLS and YYNGEE. V lost 0 bases and J lost 3, with 18 bases in between. CDR3 coding DNA: TGTGCCAGCAGCGTAGAGGCTCGGCAGGGAATGTACTATGGCTACACCTTC. The encoded protein is CASSVEARQGMYYGYTF.

The chain is built from TRBV18 and TRBJ2-5; 9 bases align to TRBD2. Germline CDR1 and CDR2: KGHSH and LQKENI. With V trimmed by 0 bases and J by 6 bases, 5 bases remained unmatched. This CDR3 is 15 amino acids long. This chain's CDR3 is CASSPPSGRLKTQYF. The CDR3, as DNA: TGTGCCAGCTCACCACCCAGCGGGAGGTTAAAGACCCAGTACTTC.

This clone occurred once. V gene TRBV3-1 (or the pseudogene TRBV3-2) combines with J gene TRBJ1-2; maybe TRBD1 (6 bases). The CDR3 has 16 residues. V lost 3 bases to trimming and J lost 1 base, with 15 bases between them. Germline V lookup: CDR1 LGHDT, CDR2 YNNKEL (reference sequence). The CDR3 loop reads CASSHSPTGNNYGYTF. CDR3 DNA: TGTGCCAGCAGCCACTCTCCCACAGGGAATAACTATGGCTACACCTTC.

This chain joins TRBV5-1 and TRBJ1-2; TRBD1 matches 7 bases. The CDR3 is made up of 11 amino acids. CDR1 and CDR2 from the germline V gene are SGHRS and YFSETQ. Trimming took 4 bases from V and 10 from J; bases not matched to a gene: 4. CDR3 bases: TGCGCCAGCAGCGTCGGGACAGCCTACACCTTC. Protein: CASSVGTAYTF.

This clone has only a few counts. CDR3 sequence reads: CASSLMVAGGYTGELFF. The DNA for the CDR3 is TGCGCCAGCAGCTTGATGGTAGCGGGAGGTTACACCGGGGAGCTGTTTTTT. V usage is TRBV5-1 and J usage is TRBJ2-2; 10 nucleotides line up with TRBD2. Unmatched junction bases numbered 6, after V lost 1 base and J lost 3 bases. Per germline, CDR1 SGHRS and CDR2 YFSETQ. This CDR3 has 17 residues. The entire variable domain, with the rest obtained from reference TRBV5-1 and TRBJ2-2, is as follows: KAGVTQTPRYLIKTRGQQVTLSCSPISGHRSVSWYQQTPGQGLQFLFEYFSETQRNKGNFPGRFSGRQFSNSRSEMNVSTLELGDSALYLCASSLMVAGGYTGELFFGEGSRLTVL.

The V and J genes are TRBV7-2 and TRBJ2-7; 10 bases line up with TRBD2. Germline V gives CDR1 SGHTA, CDR2 FQGNSA. V was pared by 5 bases and J by 4 bases, with 14 bases of the junction left unmatched. The CDR3 covers 17 residues. CDR3 loop: CASSETRGLASMYEQYF. The CDR3 DNA is TGTGCCAGCAGCGAAACCCGGGGACTAGCGTCCATGTACGAGCAGTACTTC.

The chain has TRBV11-2 and TRBJ1-6; D is unclear. The germline V gene has CDR1 SGHAT and CDR2 FQNNGV. The CDR3 has 14 residues. V lost 3 bases and J lost 7, with 10 bases in between. CDR3 DNA: TGTGCCAGCAGCTTCAAAGTTAGCAATTCACCCCTCCACTTT. This encodes CASSFKVSNSPLHF.

The rearrangement joins TRBV30 to TRBJ1-2; TRBD1 agrees at 7 bases. V lost 2 bases and J lost 6; bases outside the gene matches: 6. This CDR3 spans 13 amino acids. CDR1 GTSNPN and CDR2 SVGIG come from the germline V gene (reference sequence). CDR3 DNA sequence: TGTGCCTGGAGTAGGCTCACAGGGGATGGCTACACCTTC. Translated, it gives CAWSRLTGDGYTF.

This clone appeared once. V usage is TRBV29-1 and J usage is TRBJ1-1; no firm D call. Germline V gene sequence: CDR1 SQVTM, CDR2 ANQGSEA. This CDR3 is built from 14 residues. Trimming took 0 bases from V and 1 from J, leaving 9 bases between them. The CDR3 coding sequence is TGCAGCGTTGAAGAGGAGGGAAAGAACACTGAAGCTTTCTTT. The encoded protein is CSVEEEGKNTEAFF.

The rearrangement joins TRBV28 to TRBJ2-5; 10 nucleotides agree with TRBD2. Germline V CDR1 and CDR2: MDHEN, SYDVKM. V lost 2 bases, J lost 1 base, and 7 bases stayed unmatched. The length of the CDR3 is 17 residues. CDR3 protein: CASSLLGLADIQETQYF. The DNA of the CDR3 is TGTGCCAGCAGTTTACTTGGACTAGCGGATATCCAAGAGACCCAGTACTTC.